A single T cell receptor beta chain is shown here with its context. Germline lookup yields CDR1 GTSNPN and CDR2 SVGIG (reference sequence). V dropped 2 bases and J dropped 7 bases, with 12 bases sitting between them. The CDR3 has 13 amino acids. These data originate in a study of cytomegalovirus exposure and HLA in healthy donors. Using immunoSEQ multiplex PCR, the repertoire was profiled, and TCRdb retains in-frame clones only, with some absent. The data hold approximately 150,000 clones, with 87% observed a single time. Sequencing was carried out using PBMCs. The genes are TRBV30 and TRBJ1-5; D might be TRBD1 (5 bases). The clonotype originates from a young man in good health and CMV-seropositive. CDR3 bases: TGTGCCTGGAGTACCAGGGCGTTCCAGCCCCAGCATTTT. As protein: CAWSTRAFQPQHF.